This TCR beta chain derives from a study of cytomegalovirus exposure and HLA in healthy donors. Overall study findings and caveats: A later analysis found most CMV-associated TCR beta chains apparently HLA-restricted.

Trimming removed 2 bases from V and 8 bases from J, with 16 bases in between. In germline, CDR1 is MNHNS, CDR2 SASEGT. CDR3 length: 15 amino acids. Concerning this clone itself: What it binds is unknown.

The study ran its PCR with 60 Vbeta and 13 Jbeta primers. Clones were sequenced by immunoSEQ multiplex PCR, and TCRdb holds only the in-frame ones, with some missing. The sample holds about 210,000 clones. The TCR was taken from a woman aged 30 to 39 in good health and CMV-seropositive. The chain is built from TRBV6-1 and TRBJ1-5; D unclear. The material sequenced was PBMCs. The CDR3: CASSEFWSPKEPQHF. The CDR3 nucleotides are TGTGCCAGCAGTGAATTCTGGAGCCCCAAAGAGCCCCAGCATTTT.